This T cell receptor (beta chain) was sequenced in a study of cytomegalovirus exposure and HLA in healthy donors. On the study more broadly: An early release of data contained about 85 million unique TCRs, which came from HLA-typed donors.

Trimming removed 2 bases at V and 0 bases at J, with 12 bases between. The CDR3 spans 16 residues. Germline CDR1 is SGHTS and CDR2 is YDEGEE. On this clone: Its antigen is unidentified. The sample holds other DNA sequences that translate to the same CDR3.

It was with 60 Vbeta and 13 Jbeta primers that the PCR ran. The table came from immunoSEQ multiplex PCR; TCRdb's copy has only in-frame clones and leaves some out. The top ten hold around a quarter of the sample, which has around 85,000 clones, more than 75% seen once. General study findings and limits: Reports indicate that TCR beta sequences accurately predicted the HLA-A and HLA-B alleles of most subjects.

The chain combines TRBV5-8 with TRBJ1-3; D is unclear. The sample consisted of PBMCs. This clonotype was sampled from a woman aged 50 to 65 in good health and CMV-seropositive. CDR3 protein: CASSLRQLFSGNTIYF. The DNA of the CDR3 is TGTGCCAGCAGCTTAAGACAACTCTTCTCTGGAAACACCATATATTTT. Using reference TRBV5-8 and TRBJ1-3 for the parts outside the CDR3, the full variable domain is EAGVTQSPTHLIKTRGQQATLRCSPISGHTSVYWYQQALGLGLQFLLWYDEGEERNRGNFPPRFSGRQFPNYSSELNVNALELEDSALYLCASSLRQLFSGNTIYFGEGSWLTVV.